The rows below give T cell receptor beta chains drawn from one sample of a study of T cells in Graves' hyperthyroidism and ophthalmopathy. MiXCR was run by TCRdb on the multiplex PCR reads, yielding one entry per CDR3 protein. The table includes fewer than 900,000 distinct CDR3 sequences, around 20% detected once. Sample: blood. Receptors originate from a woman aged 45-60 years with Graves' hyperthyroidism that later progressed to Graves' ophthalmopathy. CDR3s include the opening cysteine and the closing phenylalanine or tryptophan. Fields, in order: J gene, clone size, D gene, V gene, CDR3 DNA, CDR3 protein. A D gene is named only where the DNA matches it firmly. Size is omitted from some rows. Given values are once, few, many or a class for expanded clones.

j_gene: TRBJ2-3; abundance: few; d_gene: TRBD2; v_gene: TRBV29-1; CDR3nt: TGCAGCGTTGAAGGTATAACTAGCGGGCGCACAGATACGCAGTATTTT; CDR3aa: CSVEGITSGRTDTQYF
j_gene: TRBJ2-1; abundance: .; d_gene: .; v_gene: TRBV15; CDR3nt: TGTGCCACCAGCACTCCACCCGGTTCGGCAGGGGTCAAGAATGAGCAGTTCTTC; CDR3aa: CATSTPPGSAGVKNEQFF
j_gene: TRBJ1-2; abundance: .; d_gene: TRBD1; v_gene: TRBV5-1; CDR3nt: TGCGCCAGCAGCGAGGGGGGACAGCTGTACTATGGCTACACCTTC; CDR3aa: CASSEGGQLYYGYTF
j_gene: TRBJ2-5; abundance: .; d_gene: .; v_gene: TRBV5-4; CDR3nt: TGTGCCAGCAGCTTGGTGACTTTACAAGAGACCCAGTACTTC; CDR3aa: CASSLVTLQETQYF
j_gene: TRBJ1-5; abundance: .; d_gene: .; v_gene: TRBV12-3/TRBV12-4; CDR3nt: TGTGCCAGCAGCTGGGACGTTAGCAATCAGCCCCAGCATTTT; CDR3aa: CASSWDVSNQPQHF
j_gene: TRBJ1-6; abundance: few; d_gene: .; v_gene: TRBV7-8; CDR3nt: TGTGCCAGCAGCCCGGACAGACTTAATTCACCCCTCCACTTT; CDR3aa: CASSPDRLNSPLHF
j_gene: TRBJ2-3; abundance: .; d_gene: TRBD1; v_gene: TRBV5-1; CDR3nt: TGCGCCAGCAGCTTGGTCGAGGACAGGGGGACAGATACGCAGTATTTT; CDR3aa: CASSLVEDRGTDTQYF
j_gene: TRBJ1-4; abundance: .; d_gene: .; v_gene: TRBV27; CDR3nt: TGTGCCAGCAGTTTCGGGGACTATGAAAAACTGTTTTTT; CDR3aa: CASSFGDYEKLFF
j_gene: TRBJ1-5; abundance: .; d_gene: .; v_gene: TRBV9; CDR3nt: TGTGCCAGCGGGGTGGGGTACAATCAGCCCCAGCATTTT; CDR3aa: CASGVGYNQPQHF
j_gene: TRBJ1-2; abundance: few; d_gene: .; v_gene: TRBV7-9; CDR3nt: TGTGCCAGCAGCCCCAAGCCGGACAGCATCTATGGCTACACCTTC; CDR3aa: CASSPKPDSIYGYTF
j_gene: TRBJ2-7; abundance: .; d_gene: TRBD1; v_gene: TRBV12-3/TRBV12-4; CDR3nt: TGTGCCAGCAGTGTCCCGGGACAGTCCTACGAGCAGTACTTC; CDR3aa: CASSVPGQSYEQYF
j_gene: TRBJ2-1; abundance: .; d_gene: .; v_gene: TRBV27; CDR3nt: TGTGCCAGCAGTCTCTCTATATATTACAATGAGCAGTTCTTC; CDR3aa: CASSLSIYYNEQFF
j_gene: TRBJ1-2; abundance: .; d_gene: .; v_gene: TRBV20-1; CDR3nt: TGCAGTGCTAGAGAGGGTGGTCAGATCTATGGCTACACCTTC; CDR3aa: CSAREGGQIYGYTF
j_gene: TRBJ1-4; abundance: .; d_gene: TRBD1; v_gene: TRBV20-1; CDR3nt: TGCAGTGCTACCGGGACAGGGGATGCAACTAATGAAAAACTGTTTTTT; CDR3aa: CSATGTGDATNEKLFF
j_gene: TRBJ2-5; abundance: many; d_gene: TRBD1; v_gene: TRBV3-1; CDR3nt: TGTGCCAGCAGCCGACGTGACAGGGAGGAGACCCAGTACTTC; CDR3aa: CASSRRDREETQYF
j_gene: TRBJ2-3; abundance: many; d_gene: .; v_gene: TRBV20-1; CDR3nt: TGCAGTGCTAGGGGACAAAACACAGATACGCAGTATTTT; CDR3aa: CSARGQNTDTQYF
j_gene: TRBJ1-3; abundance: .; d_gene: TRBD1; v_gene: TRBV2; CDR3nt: TGTGCCAGCAGTGATAAGGGGGCCGGAAACACCATATATTTT; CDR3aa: CASSDKGAGNTIYF
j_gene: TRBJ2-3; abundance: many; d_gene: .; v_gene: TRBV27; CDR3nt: TGTGCCAGCAGTTTATCACAACTTAGCACAGATACGCAGTATTTT; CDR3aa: CASSLSQLSTDTQYF
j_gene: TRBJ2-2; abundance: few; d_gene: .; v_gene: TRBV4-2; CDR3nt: TGTGCCAGCAGCCAACCCGGCGGGGAAACCGGGGAGCTGTTTTTT; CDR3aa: CASSQPGGETGELFF
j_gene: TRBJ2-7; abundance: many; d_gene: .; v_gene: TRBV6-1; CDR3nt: TGTGCCAGCAGTCGCCGGGACGGACCCTACGAGCAGTACTTC; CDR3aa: CASSRRDGPYEQYF
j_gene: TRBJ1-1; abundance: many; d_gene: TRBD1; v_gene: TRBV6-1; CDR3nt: TGTGCCAGCAGCGGGAGCCGACAGGGGAACACTGAAGCTTTCTTT; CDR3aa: CASSGSRQGNTEAFF
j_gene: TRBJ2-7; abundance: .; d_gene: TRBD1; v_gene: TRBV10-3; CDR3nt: TGTGCCATCGGCAAGACAGGGGGCCCCTACGAGCAGTACTTC; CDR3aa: CAIGKTGGPYEQYF
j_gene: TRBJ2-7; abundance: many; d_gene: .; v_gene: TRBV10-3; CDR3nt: TGTGCCATCAGTGAGGGGGCGTACGAGCAGTACTTC; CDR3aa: CAISEGAYEQYF
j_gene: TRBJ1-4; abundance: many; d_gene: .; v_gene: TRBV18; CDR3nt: TGTGCCAGCTCACCTACAGGCCCGGCGGAGGAAAAACTGTTTTTT; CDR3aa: CASSPTGPAEEKLFF
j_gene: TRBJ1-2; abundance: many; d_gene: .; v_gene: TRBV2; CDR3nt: TGTGCCAGCAGTGAAGGTTTGAGGAATGGCTACACCTTC; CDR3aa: CASSEGLRNGYTF
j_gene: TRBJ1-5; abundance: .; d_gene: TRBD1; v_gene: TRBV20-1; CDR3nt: TGCAGTGCTTTCAGGGGGTACAATCAGCCCCAGCATTTT; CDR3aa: CSAFRGYNQPQHF
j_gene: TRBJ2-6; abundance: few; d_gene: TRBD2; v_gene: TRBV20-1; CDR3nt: TGCAGTGCCCCCGGGGGGTCCTACTCTGGGGCCAACGTCCTGACTTTC; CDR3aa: CSAPGGSYSGANVLTF
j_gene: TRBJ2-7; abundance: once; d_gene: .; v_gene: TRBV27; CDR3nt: TGTGCCAGCAGCCCGAGTGAAGGGCAGTACTTC; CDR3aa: CASSPSEGQYF
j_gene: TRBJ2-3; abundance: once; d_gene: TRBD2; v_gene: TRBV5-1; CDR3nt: TGCGCCAGCAGCCCTGGACTAGCGGGGAGAGGGGATACGCAGTATTTT; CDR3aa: CASSPGLAGRGDTQYF
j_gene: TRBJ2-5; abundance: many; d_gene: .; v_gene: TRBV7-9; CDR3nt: TGTGCCAGCAGCCAACGGATACGGACAGACCGGGAGACCCAGTACTTC; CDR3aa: CASSQRIRTDRETQYF
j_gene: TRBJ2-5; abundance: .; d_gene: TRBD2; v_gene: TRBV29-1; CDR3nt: TGCAGCGCCATTCCATGGGGACTAGCGGGATTAGTAGAAGAGACCCAGTACTTC; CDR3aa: CSAIPWGLAGLVEETQYF
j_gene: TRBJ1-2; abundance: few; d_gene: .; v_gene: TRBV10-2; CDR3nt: TGCGCCAGCAGCGTGGACAGCAGCTATGGCTACACCTTC; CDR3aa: CASSVDSSYGYTF
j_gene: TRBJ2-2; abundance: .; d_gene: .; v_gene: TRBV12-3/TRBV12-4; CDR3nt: TGTGCCAGCAGTTACTTAAGGGTCGGCGGGGAGCTGTTTTTT; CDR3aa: CASSYLRVGGELFF
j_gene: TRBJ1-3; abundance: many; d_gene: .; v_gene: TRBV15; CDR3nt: TGTGCCACCAGCCCTTGGGACAATGAAAACACCATATATTTT; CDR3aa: CATSPWDNENTIYF
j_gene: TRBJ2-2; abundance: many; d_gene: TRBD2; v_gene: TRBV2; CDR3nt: TGTGCCAGCAGCCAAATCTGGCCTAGCGGGGGGGCCGGTACCGGGGAGCTGTTTTTT; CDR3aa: CASSQIWPSGGAGTGELFF
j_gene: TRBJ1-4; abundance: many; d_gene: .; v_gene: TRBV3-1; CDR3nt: TGTGCCAGCAGCCTGCCTATGGGCCATTCTGATGAAAAACTGTTTTTT; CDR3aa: CASSLPMGHSDEKLFF
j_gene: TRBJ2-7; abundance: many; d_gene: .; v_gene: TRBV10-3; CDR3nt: TGTGCCATCAGTGAGCTGACGAGGGCGGGGTACGAGCAGTACTTC; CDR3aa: CAISELTRAGYEQYF
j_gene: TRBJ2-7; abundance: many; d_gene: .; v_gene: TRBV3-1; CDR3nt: TGTGCCAGCAGCCAAGATCAACTAGCAGGCTCCTACGAGCAGTACTTC; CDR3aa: CASSQDQLAGSYEQYF
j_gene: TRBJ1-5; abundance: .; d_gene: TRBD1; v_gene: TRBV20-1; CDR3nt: TGCAGTGCCACAGGGGAGGGCGACAATCAGCCCCAGCATTTT; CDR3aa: CSATGEGDNQPQHF
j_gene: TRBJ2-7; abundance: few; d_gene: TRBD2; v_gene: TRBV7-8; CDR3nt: TGTGCCAGCAGCTACCCCCTCACTAGCGGGGATAACTACGAGCAGTACTTC; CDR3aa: CASSYPLTSGDNYEQYF
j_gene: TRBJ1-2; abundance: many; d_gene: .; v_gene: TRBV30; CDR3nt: TGTGCCTGGAGTTCGCAGTGGGGAGGCTACACCTTC; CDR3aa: CAWSSQWGGYTF
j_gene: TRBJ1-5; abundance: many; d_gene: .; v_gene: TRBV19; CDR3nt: TGCGCCAGCAGCATTAGCGGGGGCAATCAGCCCCAGCATTTT; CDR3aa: CASSISGGNQPQHF
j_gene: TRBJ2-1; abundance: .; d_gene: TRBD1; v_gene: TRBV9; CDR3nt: TGTGCCAGCAGCGTAGGGTGGGACAGGGGATACAATGAGCAGTTCTTC; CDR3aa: CASSVGWDRGYNEQFF
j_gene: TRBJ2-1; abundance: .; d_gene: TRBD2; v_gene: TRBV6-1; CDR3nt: TGTGCCAGCAGTCCCATGATGAGCGGGGTTTGGGGTGAGCAGTTCTTC; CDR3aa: CASSPMMSGVWGEQFF
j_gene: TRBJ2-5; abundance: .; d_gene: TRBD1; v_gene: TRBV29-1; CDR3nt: TGCAGCTTCCGGGACAGGGTTTTGGAGACCCAGTACTTC; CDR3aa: CSFRDRVLETQYF
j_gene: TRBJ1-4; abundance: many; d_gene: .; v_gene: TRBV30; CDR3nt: TGTGCCTGGAGTAACGGGGGGCCGGCTAATGAAAAACTGTTTTTT; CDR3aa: CAWSNGGPANEKLFF